The rows below give T cell receptor beta chains drawn from one sample of a study of blood T cell repertoires in COVID-19. Produced via immunoSEQ multiplex PCR; TCRdb's table is partial and in-frame only. The sample has over 90,000 clones, approximately 88% seen once; the top ten hold around 4%. The sequenced sample was peripheral blood. Receptors originate from a human donor in a cohort sampled during active COVID-19. The CDR3 runs from the conserved cysteine through the conserved F or W. The order of the fields is clone size, V gene, CDR3 length, J gene, D gene, CDR3 DNA, CDR3 protein. D genes are given only for firm matches. The listing skips clone size in some rows; elsewhere it reads once, few, many or a size class.

abundance: -; v_gene: TRBV2; len: 14; j_gene: TRBJ2-1; d_gene: TRBD1; CDR3nt: TGTGCCAGCAGTGTAGGGACAGGGAGGGGGGAGCAGTTCTTC; CDR3aa: CASSVGTGRGEQFF
abundance: -; v_gene: TRBV2; len: 14; j_gene: TRBJ1-2; d_gene: TRBD1; CDR3nt: TGTGCCAGCATTCGGGACAGGGGGCCCTATGGCTACACCTTC; CDR3aa: CASIRDRGPYGYTF
abundance: -; v_gene: TRBV14; len: 18; j_gene: TRBJ2-5; d_gene: -; CDR3nt: TGTGCCAGCAGCCCCATCGGGGGGCGGTCGGCCTTGGGCGGGACCCAGTACTTC; CDR3aa: CASSPIGGRSALGGTQYF
abundance: -; v_gene: TRBV28; len: 16; j_gene: TRBJ2-3; d_gene: TRBD1; CDR3nt: TGTGCCAGCAGTTCGTTAAGGACAGGGTCTTGGGATACGCAGTATTTT; CDR3aa: CASSSLRTGSWDTQYF
abundance: -; v_gene: TRBV7-2; len: 15; j_gene: TRBJ2-3; d_gene: -; CDR3nt: TGTGCCAGCAGCTTTAGGCGGGGCTCGCGAGATACGCAGTATTTT; CDR3aa: CASSFRRGSRDTQYF
abundance: -; v_gene: TRBV4-1; len: 17; j_gene: TRBJ1-3; d_gene: TRBD1; CDR3nt: TGCGCCAGCAGCCAACCGCTCCCAGGGGGCGGCGGAAACACCATATATTTT; CDR3aa: CASSQPLPGGGGNTIYF
abundance: -; v_gene: TRBV5-5; len: 14; j_gene: TRBJ2-7; d_gene: -; CDR3nt: TGTGCCAGCAGCACCCCGACATTCTCCTACGAGCAGTACTTC; CDR3aa: CASSTPTFSYEQYF
abundance: -; v_gene: TRBV7-9; len: 16; j_gene: TRBJ2-1; d_gene: -; CDR3nt: TGTGCCAGCAGCTCCCGATGGACAGCCGGGACCTCCCGCCCGTTCTTC; CDR3aa: CASSSRWTAGTSRPFF
abundance: -; v_gene: TRBV4-2; len: 15; j_gene: TRBJ2-3; d_gene: -; CDR3nt: TGTGCCAGCAGCCATCCAGCGCGACGCACAGATACGCAGTATTTT; CDR3aa: CASSHPARRTDTQYF
abundance: once; v_gene: TRBV5-1; len: 15; j_gene: TRBJ2-7; d_gene: TRBD1; CDR3nt: TGCGCCAGCAGCTTGGGAGGGACAGTTTACTACGAGCAGTACTTC; CDR3aa: CASSLGGTVYYEQYF
abundance: -; v_gene: TRBV7-2; len: 16; j_gene: TRBJ2-7; d_gene: TRBD1; CDR3nt: TGTGCCAGCAGCTTATACCCCGGGACAGACTCCTACGAGCAGTACTTC; CDR3aa: CASSLYPGTDSYEQYF
abundance: -; v_gene: TRBV3-1/TRBV3-2; len: 14; j_gene: TRBJ2-7; d_gene: TRBD1; CDR3nt: TGTGCCAGCAGCCAAGGGACAGGATCCCTCGAGCAGTACTTC; CDR3aa: CASSQGTGSLEQYF
abundance: -; v_gene: TRBV6-6; len: 17; j_gene: TRBJ1-2; d_gene: TRBD1; CDR3nt: TGTGCCAGCAGTCCATTAACCGGGACAGGGGGCATCTATGGCTACACCTTC; CDR3aa: CASSPLTGTGGIYGYTF
abundance: few; v_gene: TRBV7-2; len: 12; j_gene: TRBJ1-2; d_gene: -; CDR3nt: TGTGCCAGCAGCTTCCTTCACTATGGCTACACCTTC; CDR3aa: CASSFLHYGYTF
abundance: -; v_gene: TRBV4-3; len: 13; j_gene: TRBJ2-7; d_gene: -; CDR3nt: TGCGCCAGCAGCCAGTGGACAAGATACGAGCAGTACTTC; CDR3aa: CASSQWTRYEQYF
abundance: -; v_gene: TRBV4-3; len: 14; j_gene: TRBJ1-1; d_gene: -; CDR3nt: TGCGCCAGCAGCCAACAAAACCTAGGCACTGAAGCTTTCTTT; CDR3aa: CASSQQNLGTEAFF
abundance: -; v_gene: TRBV18; len: 17; j_gene: TRBJ1-3; d_gene: -; CDR3nt: TGTGCCAGCTCCAGGGAGGGGACCGGGAACTCTGGAAACACCATATATTTT; CDR3aa: CASSREGTGNSGNTIYF
abundance: -; v_gene: TRBV9; len: 14; j_gene: TRBJ2-1; d_gene: -; CDR3nt: TGTGCCAGCAGCGTAACCGGGTACTACAATGAGCAGTTCTTC; CDR3aa: CASSVTGYYNEQFF
abundance: -; v_gene: TRBV28; len: 13; j_gene: TRBJ1-4; d_gene: -; CDR3nt: TGTGCCAGCGAACAGGGTTATAATGAAAAACTGTTTTTT; CDR3aa: CASEQGYNEKLFF
abundance: -; v_gene: TRBV10-3; len: 13; j_gene: TRBJ1-1; d_gene: -; CDR3nt: TGTGCCATCATGATTAGGGGTTCCGGGGAAGCTTTCTTT; CDR3aa: CAIMIRGSGEAFF
abundance: -; v_gene: TRBV5-1; len: 16; j_gene: TRBJ2-2; d_gene: TRBD1; CDR3nt: TGCGCCAGCAGGTCTCGACAGGGAGCGAACACCGGGGAGCTGTTTTTT; CDR3aa: CASRSRQGANTGELFF
abundance: once; v_gene: TRBV7-2; len: 16; j_gene: TRBJ2-3; d_gene: TRBD2; CDR3nt: TGTGCCAGCAGCTTACTTCGCGGGGGGTCCACAGATACGCAGTATTTT; CDR3aa: CASSLLRGGSTDTQYF
abundance: -; v_gene: TRBV5-1; len: 13; j_gene: TRBJ2-7; d_gene: -; CDR3nt: TGCGCCAGCAGCTTGGAGCCCTCGGACGAGCAGTACTTC; CDR3aa: CASSLEPSDEQYF
abundance: -; v_gene: TRBV4-2; len: 16; j_gene: TRBJ2-7; d_gene: TRBD2; CDR3nt: TGTGCCAGCAGCCAAGCCCCTTCTTCTAGCGGCTACGAGCAGTACTTC; CDR3aa: CASSQAPSSSGYEQYF
abundance: -; v_gene: TRBV6-5; len: 14; j_gene: TRBJ1-2; d_gene: TRBD1; CDR3nt: TGTGCCAGCATTCTGACAGGGGAGAAGGATGGCTACACCTTC; CDR3aa: CASILTGEKDGYTF
abundance: -; v_gene: TRBV9; len: 14; j_gene: TRBJ1-4; d_gene: -; CDR3nt: TGTGCCAGCAGCGTAGGAGGAACTAATGAAAAACTGTTTTTT; CDR3aa: CASSVGGTNEKLFF
abundance: many; v_gene: TRBV5-1; len: 17; j_gene: TRBJ2-1; d_gene: -; CDR3nt: TGCGCCAGCAGCGTGGGGGGCAGGCCGAACTCCTACAATGAGCAGTTCTTC; CDR3aa: CASSVGGRPNSYNEQFF
abundance: -; v_gene: TRBV19; len: 16; j_gene: TRBJ2-1; d_gene: TRBD2; CDR3nt: TGTGCCAGTAGTATACCCGAGGGTGCGGGGGGGAATGAGCAGTTCTTC; CDR3aa: CASSIPEGAGGNEQFF
abundance: -; v_gene: TRBV19; len: 12; j_gene: TRBJ1-1; d_gene: -; CDR3nt: TGTGCCAGTAGTATTGGGTTAATCGGGGCTTTCTTT; CDR3aa: CASSIGLIGAFF
abundance: -; v_gene: TRBV9; len: 15; j_gene: TRBJ2-1; d_gene: TRBD2; CDR3nt: TGTGCCAGCAGCGTTAGCGGGGGAACCCTCAATGAGCAGTTCTTC; CDR3aa: CASSVSGGTLNEQFF
abundance: -; v_gene: TRBV4-3; len: 15; j_gene: TRBJ1-5; d_gene: TRBD1; CDR3nt: TGCGCCAGCAGCCTAGGGACAGTCCTCAATCAGCCCCAGCATTTT; CDR3aa: CASSLGTVLNQPQHF
abundance: -; v_gene: TRBV30; len: 17; j_gene: TRBJ2-1; d_gene: -; CDR3nt: TGTGCCTGGAGTGAGGCAGCAAATAGGAGCTCCTACAATGAGCAGTTCTTC; CDR3aa: CAWSEAANRSSYNEQFF
abundance: -; v_gene: TRBV28; len: 13; j_gene: TRBJ2-5; d_gene: TRBD1; CDR3nt: TGTGCCAGCAGTTCCGGGACAGGGACGTACCAGTACTTC; CDR3aa: CASSSGTGTYQYF
abundance: -; v_gene: TRBV7-2; len: 14; j_gene: TRBJ2-2; d_gene: -; CDR3nt: TGTGCCAGCAGCGTCAATAGGGGGTTAGGGGAGCTGTTTTTT; CDR3aa: CASSVNRGLGELFF
abundance: once; v_gene: TRBV27; len: 13; j_gene: TRBJ1-2; d_gene: TRBD1; CDR3nt: TGTGCCAGCAGATTGACAGGGGAATCGGGCTACACCTTC; CDR3aa: CASRLTGESGYTF
abundance: -; v_gene: TRBV5-1; len: 16; j_gene: TRBJ2-2; d_gene: -; CDR3nt: TGCGCCAGCAGCTTGGCCCAGGTAGCGAACACCGGGGAGCTGTTTTTT; CDR3aa: CASSLAQVANTGELFF
abundance: -; v_gene: TRBV19; len: 13; j_gene: TRBJ1-1; d_gene: -; CDR3nt: TGTGCCAGTAGTATATCTGAGGGCACTGAAGCTTTCTTT; CDR3aa: CASSISEGTEAFF
abundance: once; v_gene: TRBV7-2; len: 14; j_gene: TRBJ1-6; d_gene: -; CDR3nt: TGTGCCAGCAGCTTTGACTACAGTACATCACCCCTCCACTTT; CDR3aa: CASSFDYSTSPLHF
abundance: -; v_gene: TRBV4-3; len: 15; j_gene: TRBJ2-2; d_gene: -; CDR3nt: TGCGCCAGCAGCCAAGATAATCTGAACACCGGGGAGCTGTTTTTT; CDR3aa: CASSQDNLNTGELFF
abundance: -; v_gene: TRBV7-9; len: 14; j_gene: TRBJ2-5; d_gene: -; CDR3nt: TGTGCCAGCAGCCTGGGAAGGACTTGGGAGACCCAGTACTTC; CDR3aa: CASSLGRTWETQYF